These T cell receptor beta chains were read from a single sample in a study of shared clonotypes between healthy human individuals. Produced via immunoSEQ multiplex PCR; TCRdb's table is partial and in-frame only. The sample has 2 million to 2.5 million clones, around 95% seen once. The specimen was naive CD4+ T cells sorted from blood. The receptors derive from a man aged 18 to 29 in good health. Both conserved end residues are part of each CDR3. The order of the fields is D gene, clone size, V gene, J gene, CDR3 protein, CDR3 DNA. D genes are given only for firm matches. Part of the rows lack a size; the others show once, few, many or a class for expanded clones.

D gene: .
clone size: .
V gene: TRBV4-3
J gene: TRBJ2-4
CDR3 protein: CASSQERGGWVAKNIQYF
CDR3 DNA: TGCGCCAGCAGCCAAGAGAGAGGCGGTTGGGTAGCCAAAAACATTCAGTACTTC

D gene: .
clone size: once
V gene: TRBV9
J gene: TRBJ2-1
CDR3 protein: CASSVDGSYNEQFF
CDR3 DNA: TGTGCCAGCAGCGTAGACGGCTCCTACAATGAGCAGTTCTTC

D gene: .
clone size: .
V gene: TRBV5-1
J gene: TRBJ2-7
CDR3 protein: CASSLVPGSYEQYF
CDR3 DNA: TGCGCCAGCAGCTTGGTCCCAGGCTCCTACGAGCAGTACTTC

D gene: .
clone size: .
V gene: TRBV14
J gene: TRBJ2-5
CDR3 protein: CASSQVGVSAQYF
CDR3 DNA: TGTGCCAGCAGCCAAGTCGGGGTATCGGCCCAGTACTTC

D gene: .
clone size: .
V gene: TRBV7-2
J gene: TRBJ1-6
CDR3 protein: CASSPYRDSPLHF
CDR3 DNA: TGTGCCAGCAGCCCCTACAGGGATTCACCCCTCCACTTT

D gene: TRBD1
clone size: once
V gene: TRBV19
J gene: TRBJ2-6
CDR3 protein: CASSGEDAGTVESGANVLTF
CDR3 DNA: TGTGCCAGTAGTGGGGAAGACGCCGGGACAGTTGAATCTGGGGCCAACGTCCTGACTTTC

D gene: .
clone size: .
V gene: TRBV15
J gene: TRBJ2-6
CDR3 protein: CATSRWGSGANVLTF
CDR3 DNA: TGTGCCACCAGCAGATGGGGCTCTGGGGCCAACGTCCTGACTTTC

D gene: .
clone size: .
V gene: TRBV11-2
J gene: TRBJ2-5
CDR3 protein: CASSPQETQYF
CDR3 DNA: TGTGCCAGCAGCCCCCAAGAGACCCAGTACTTC

D gene: TRBD2
clone size: .
V gene: TRBV5-8
J gene: TRBJ2-5
CDR3 protein: CASRSRAGGPRETQYF
CDR3 DNA: TGTGCCAGCAGATCGAGAGCGGGAGGGCCGCGGGAGACCCAGTACTTC

D gene: TRBD2
clone size: .
V gene: TRBV5-1
J gene: TRBJ2-1
CDR3 protein: CASSLALAGYNEQFF
CDR3 DNA: TGCGCCAGCAGCTTAGCTTTAGCGGGCTACAATGAGCAGTTCTTC

D gene: TRBD1
clone size: .
V gene: TRBV10-3
J gene: TRBJ1-5
CDR3 protein: CAISGGGQSQPQHF
CDR3 DNA: TGTGCCATCAGTGGGGGGGGACAGAGCCAGCCCCAGCATTTT

D gene: .
clone size: .
V gene: TRBV11-2
J gene: TRBJ2-7
CDR3 protein: CASSLDRVTDEQYF
CDR3 DNA: TGTGCCAGCAGCTTAGATCGGGTAACGGACGAGCAGTACTTC

D gene: .
clone size: .
V gene: TRBV11-2
J gene: TRBJ2-1
CDR3 protein: CASSFLSSYNEQFF
CDR3 DNA: TGTGCCAGCAGCTTTCTGAGCTCCTACAATGAGCAGTTCTTC

D gene: .
clone size: .
V gene: TRBV12-1
J gene: TRBJ2-1
CDR3 protein: CASSFSLAAPNEQFF
CDR3 DNA: TGTGCCAGCAGCTTTAGCCTAGCGGCGCCCAATGAGCAGTTCTTC

D gene: TRBD1
clone size: .
V gene: TRBV29-1
J gene: TRBJ2-1
CDR3 protein: CSVGPGGANLLLF
CDR3 DNA: TGCAGCGTTGGACCAGGGGGCGCCAATTTATTGCTCTTC

D gene: TRBD1
clone size: .
V gene: TRBV2
J gene: TRBJ1-6
CDR3 protein: CASSISRQGDSPLHF
CDR3 DNA: TGTGCCAGCAGTATTTCGAGACAGGGTGATTCACCCCTCCACTTT

D gene: .
clone size: .
V gene: TRBV18
J gene: TRBJ1-4
CDR3 protein: CASSPGTTNEKLFF
CDR3 DNA: TGTGCCAGCTCACCCGGTACAACTAATGAAAAACTGTTTTTT

D gene: TRBD2
clone size: .
V gene: TRBV27
J gene: TRBJ2-5
CDR3 protein: CASAGGSETQYF
CDR3 DNA: TGTGCCAGTGCGGGGGGCTCCGAGACCCAGTACTTC

D gene: TRBD1
clone size: .
V gene: TRBV13
J gene: TRBJ2-7
CDR3 protein: CASSLARTGTYEQYF
CDR3 DNA: TGTGCCAGCAGCTTAGCGAGGACAGGGACCTACGAGCAGTACTTC

D gene: TRBD2
clone size: .
V gene: TRBV27
J gene: TRBJ2-5
CDR3 protein: CASSFTSGQETQYF
CDR3 DNA: TGTGCCAGCAGTTTTACTAGCGGCCAAGAGACCCAGTACTTC

D gene: .
clone size: .
V gene: TRBV18
J gene: TRBJ2-3
CDR3 protein: CASSPPKAGITDTQYF
CDR3 DNA: TGTGCCAGCTCACCACCGAAGGCGGGAATCACAGATACGCAGTATTTT

D gene: .
clone size: .
V gene: TRBV5-1
J gene: TRBJ1-5
CDR3 protein: CASSLDGGPYSNQPQHF
CDR3 DNA: TGCGCCAGCAGCTTGGACGGGGGCCCTTATAGCAATCAGCCCCAGCATTTT

D gene: .
clone size: .
V gene: TRBV28
J gene: TRBJ1-4
CDR3 protein: CASSLYQSEKLFF
CDR3 DNA: TGTGCCAGCAGTTTATACCAGAGTGAAAAACTGTTTTTT

D gene: .
clone size: .
V gene: TRBV18
J gene: TRBJ1-2
CDR3 protein: CASSPWGMGGYTF
CDR3 DNA: TGTGCCAGCTCACCATGGGGTATGGGAGGCTACACCTTC

D gene: .
clone size: once
V gene: TRBV7-9
J gene: TRBJ2-2
CDR3 protein: CASSLVDWELFF
CDR3 DNA: TGTGCCAGCAGCTTAGTAGACTGGGAGCTGTTTTTT

D gene: .
clone size: .
V gene: TRBV9
J gene: TRBJ2-7
CDR3 protein: CASSEGDSSEQYF
CDR3 DNA: TGTGCCAGCAGCGAGGGGGATTCGTCCGAGCAGTACTTC

D gene: TRBD1
clone size: .
V gene: TRBV7-9
J gene: TRBJ2-3
CDR3 protein: CASSLVRGHTDTQYF
CDR3 DNA: TGTGCCAGCAGCTTAGTCAGGGGGCACACAGATACGCAGTATTTT

D gene: TRBD2
clone size: .
V gene: TRBV19
J gene: TRBJ2-3
CDR3 protein: CASSIGGRTDTQYF
CDR3 DNA: TGTGCCAGTAGTATCGGGGGGAGGACAGATACGCAGTATTTT

D gene: TRBD2
clone size: .
V gene: TRBV7-2
J gene: TRBJ2-5
CDR3 protein: CASSLVAGKETQYF
CDR3 DNA: TGTGCCAGCAGCTTAGTAGCGGGAAAAGAGACCCAGTACTTC

D gene: TRBD1
clone size: .
V gene: TRBV29-1
J gene: TRBJ2-5
CDR3 protein: CSAADRAGTQYF
CDR3 DNA: TGCAGCGCCGCGGACAGGGCAGGGACCCAGTACTTC

D gene: TRBD1
clone size: .
V gene: TRBV5-1
J gene: TRBJ2-3
CDR3 protein: CASSSGQGRTDTQYF
CDR3 DNA: TGCGCCAGCAGCTCAGGACAGGGGAGGACAGATACGCAGTATTTT

D gene: .
clone size: .
V gene: TRBV7-9
J gene: TRBJ1-1
CDR3 protein: CASRRGGEGQAFF
CDR3 DNA: TGTGCCAGCAGAAGAGGTGGAGAAGGTCAAGCTTTCTTT

D gene: .
clone size: .
V gene: TRBV5-4
J gene: TRBJ2-7
CDR3 protein: CASRGDMGTNEQYF
CDR3 DNA: TGTGCCAGCAGGGGGGACATGGGGACCAACGAGCAGTACTTC

D gene: TRBD2
clone size: .
V gene: TRBV11-2
J gene: TRBJ2-2
CDR3 protein: CASSLAAGGFTGELFF
CDR3 DNA: TGTGCCAGCAGCTTAGCAGCGGGGGGTTTCACCGGGGAGCTGTTTTTT

D gene: TRBD2
clone size: once
V gene: TRBV6-1
J gene: TRBJ2-7
CDR3 protein: CASSGLAGGLRYEQYF
CDR3 DNA: TGTGCCAGCAGTGGACTAGCGGGAGGACTCCGCTACGAGCAGTACTTC

D gene: .
clone size: .
V gene: TRBV14
J gene: TRBJ2-7
CDR3 protein: CASSQDHAGFSYEQYF
CDR3 DNA: TGTGCCAGCAGCCAAGATCATGCAGGTTTTTCCTACGAGCAGTACTTC

D gene: .
clone size: once
V gene: TRBV7-8
J gene: TRBJ2-7
CDR3 protein: CASSPRTTEQYF
CDR3 DNA: TGTGCCAGCAGCCCCCGGACTACCGAGCAGTACTTC

D gene: TRBD1
clone size: .
V gene: TRBV4-3
J gene: TRBJ2-7
CDR3 protein: CASSQDLTGSYEQYF
CDR3 DNA: TGCGCCAGCAGCCAAGATCTGACAGGGAGCTACGAGCAGTACTTC

D gene: .
clone size: .
V gene: TRBV10-1
J gene: TRBJ2-1
CDR3 protein: CASSESTTRDEQFF
CDR3 DNA: TGCGCCAGCAGTGAGTCCACTACTAGGGATGAGCAGTTCTTC

D gene: TRBD2
clone size: .
V gene: TRBV7-9
J gene: TRBJ2-1
CDR3 protein: CASSLASGRSNLRNEQFF
CDR3 DNA: TGTGCCAGCAGCTTAGCTAGCGGGAGGTCGAACCTAAGGAATGAGCAGTTCTTC

D gene: TRBD1
clone size: .
V gene: TRBV28
J gene: TRBJ1-4
CDR3 protein: CASSRDRSEKLFF
CDR3 DNA: TGTGCCAGCAGCCGGGACAGAAGTGAAAAACTGTTTTTT